Sequencing of this T cell receptor (beta chain) was carried out in a study of T cell repertoires in cytomegalovirus infection. About the study: Public TCR beta signatures indicated both CMV infection and matching HLA type. Whole-study findings and limits: Cumulative public TCR beta family frequency identified carriers of CMV plus the relevant HLA.

Germline V gene data show CDR1 as SGHTA and CDR2 as FQGNSA. The CDR3 spans 13 residues. V was cut by 5 bases and J by 5 bases, with 12 bases left in between. This clonotype was counted only a few times. The antigen is unknown. From the reads, TCRdb called clonotypes with MiXCR, one entry per CDR3 protein. The sample lists about 71,000 distinct CDR3 sequences; 20% to 25% were seen once. The sequence came from a human donor in good health (CMV status not recorded). Some clones in this sample may be carry-over from other donors' samples. Specimen: CD8+ T cells from cultured PBMCs, collected from culture after CMV antigen stimulation. V gene TRBV7-2 combines with J gene TRBJ1-1; no clear D gene. The CDR3 protein is CASSVYLGTEAFF. DNA of the CDR3: TGTGCCAGCAGCGTATATCTGGGAACTGAAGCTTTCTTT. Together with reference TRBV7-2 and TRBJ1-1, the CDR3 gives the full variable domain: GAGVSQSPSNKVTEKGKDVELRCDPISGHTALYWYRQSLGQGLEFLIYFQGNSAPDKSGLPSDRFSAERTGGSVSTLTIQRTQQEDSAVYLCASSVYLGTEAFFGQGTRLTVV.